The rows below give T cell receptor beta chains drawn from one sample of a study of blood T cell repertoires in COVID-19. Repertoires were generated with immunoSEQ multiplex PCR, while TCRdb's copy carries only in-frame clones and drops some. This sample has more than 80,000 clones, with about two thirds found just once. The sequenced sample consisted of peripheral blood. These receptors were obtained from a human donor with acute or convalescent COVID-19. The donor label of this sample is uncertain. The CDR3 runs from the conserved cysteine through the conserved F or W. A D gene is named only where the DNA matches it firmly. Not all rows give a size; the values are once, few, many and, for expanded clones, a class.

cdr3_nt: TGTGCCAGCAGCCTAAAGGGGGCACTCGAAGCTTTCTTT
cdr3_aa: CASSLKGALEAFF
j_call: TRBJ1-1
d_call: TRBD1
v_call: TRBV12-3/TRBV12-4
clone_size: -

cdr3_nt: TGTGCCAGCAGCTTAGGCAGGGCGTATAATGAAAAACTGTTTTTT
cdr3_aa: CASSLGRAYNEKLFF
j_call: TRBJ1-4
d_call: -
v_call: TRBV7-9
clone_size: once

cdr3_nt: TGTGCCACCAGCAGTTATGAGGACAGGGGGCGAACCGGCTACACCTTC
cdr3_aa: CATSSYEDRGRTGYTF
j_call: TRBJ1-2
d_call: TRBD1
v_call: TRBV15
clone_size: -

cdr3_nt: TGTGCCAGCAGTACCGGACTAGCGGGGGCAGATACGCAGTATTTT
cdr3_aa: CASSTGLAGADTQYF
j_call: TRBJ2-3
d_call: TRBD2
v_call: TRBV2
clone_size: -

cdr3_nt: TGTGCCAGCTCACGCGGGACGGCCTCGGGTAGTAATTCACCCCTCCACTTT
cdr3_aa: CASSRGTASGSNSPLHF
j_call: TRBJ1-6
d_call: -
v_call: TRBV18
clone_size: -

cdr3_nt: TGCGCCAGCAGCTCCCCCGGGGTGCAGAAGTTCTTC
cdr3_aa: CASSSPGVQKFF
j_call: TRBJ2-1
d_call: -
v_call: TRBV5-1
clone_size: few

cdr3_nt: TGTGCCAGCAGGAAAACGGGGGGGGCCACTGAAGCTTTCTTT
cdr3_aa: CASRKTGGATEAFF
j_call: TRBJ1-1
d_call: -
v_call: TRBV2
clone_size: -

cdr3_nt: TGCGCCAGCAGTCCCGGGTGGGGGGACTACGAGCAGTACTTC
cdr3_aa: CASSPGWGDYEQYF
j_call: TRBJ2-7
d_call: -
v_call: TRBV5-1
clone_size: -

cdr3_nt: TGTGCCAGCAGCGTATCCCTAGCGGGGGGCGCGCAGTACTTC
cdr3_aa: CASSVSLAGGAQYF
j_call: TRBJ2-7
d_call: TRBD2
v_call: TRBV9
clone_size: -

cdr3_nt: TGTGCCAGCTCACCTCCCGGACTAGCGGGCCTCCAAGAGACCCAGTACTTC
cdr3_aa: CASSPPGLAGLQETQYF
j_call: TRBJ2-5
d_call: TRBD2
v_call: TRBV18
clone_size: -

cdr3_nt: TGTGCCAGTGAGTCGACGCTGGACAGAGGACATACGCAGTATTTT
cdr3_aa: CASESTLDRGHTQYF
j_call: TRBJ2-3
d_call: -
v_call: TRBV6-5
clone_size: -

cdr3_nt: TGTGCCACCAGCGGAACAATCGGACTAGCGGATTGGGAGACCCAGTACTTC
cdr3_aa: CATSGTIGLADWETQYF
j_call: TRBJ2-5
d_call: TRBD2
v_call: TRBV15
clone_size: once

cdr3_nt: TGTGCCAGCACCAGGGGACAGGGTGTATACATTCAGTACTTC
cdr3_aa: CASTRGQGVYIQYF
j_call: TRBJ2-4
d_call: TRBD1
v_call: TRBV6-6
clone_size: -

cdr3_nt: TGTGCCACCAGTGATAACAGGGTTGGCTACACCTTC
cdr3_aa: CATSDNRVGYTF
j_call: TRBJ1-2
d_call: -
v_call: TRBV24-1
clone_size: -

cdr3_nt: TGTGCCACCAGTGACCCGCGGGGAGGGAGCACAGATACGCAGTATTTT
cdr3_aa: CATSDPRGGSTDTQYF
j_call: TRBJ2-3
d_call: TRBD2
v_call: TRBV24-1
clone_size: once

cdr3_nt: TGTGCCATCAGCCCACAGGGAGAGGAGCCCCAGCATTTT
cdr3_aa: CAISPQGEEPQHF
j_call: TRBJ1-5
d_call: -
v_call: TRBV10-3
clone_size: -

cdr3_nt: TGCGCCAGCAGCTTGGATGCAGGAGGGGCAGATACGCAGTATTTT
cdr3_aa: CASSLDAGGADTQYF
j_call: TRBJ2-3
d_call: -
v_call: TRBV5-1
clone_size: -

cdr3_nt: TGTGCCAGCAGCGTAGGTGGACAGGGGCGTGATACGCAGTATTTT
cdr3_aa: CASSVGGQGRDTQYF
j_call: TRBJ2-3
d_call: TRBD1
v_call: TRBV9
clone_size: -

cdr3_nt: TGTGCCAGCAGCTTAAGCCGCGGGACAGTCACAGATACGCAGTATTTT
cdr3_aa: CASSLSRGTVTDTQYF
j_call: TRBJ2-3
d_call: -
v_call: TRBV7-6
clone_size: once

cdr3_nt: TGCAGCGTTGAAGATGCGGTCACTGAAGCTTTCTTT
cdr3_aa: CSVEDAVTEAFF
j_call: TRBJ1-1
d_call: -
v_call: TRBV29-1
clone_size: -

cdr3_nt: TGTGCCAGCTCACGTTTAGGACATAGCACAGATACGCAGTATTTT
cdr3_aa: CASSRLGHSTDTQYF
j_call: TRBJ2-3
d_call: -
v_call: TRBV18
clone_size: -

cdr3_nt: TGCGCCAGCTTCCGGGACAGGGTGAGAGAGACCCAGTACTTC
cdr3_aa: CASFRDRVRETQYF
j_call: TRBJ2-5
d_call: TRBD1
v_call: TRBV23-1
clone_size: -

cdr3_nt: TGTGCCAGCAGCCTCTCACCGGGACAGGGGGCCTATGGCTACACCTTC
cdr3_aa: CASSLSPGQGAYGYTF
j_call: TRBJ1-2
d_call: TRBD1
v_call: TRBV9
clone_size: -

cdr3_nt: TGTGCCAGCAGCCCCGGGCAGGGGGCTAATACGCAGTATTTT
cdr3_aa: CASSPGQGANTQYF
j_call: TRBJ2-3
d_call: TRBD1
v_call: TRBV6-5
clone_size: -

cdr3_nt: TGTGCCACCCACCTAGCTAACTATGGCTACACCTTC
cdr3_aa: CATHLANYGYTF
j_call: TRBJ1-2
d_call: -
v_call: TRBV28
clone_size: -

cdr3_nt: TGTGCCATCAGTGCCGGGACAGATCAGCCCCAGCATTTT
cdr3_aa: CAISAGTDQPQHF
j_call: TRBJ1-5
d_call: TRBD1
v_call: TRBV10-3
clone_size: -

cdr3_nt: TGTGCCAGCAGCTTAAGCGGGACTGCAAGCTCCTACAATGAGCAGTTCTTC
cdr3_aa: CASSLSGTASSYNEQFF
j_call: TRBJ2-1
d_call: -
v_call: TRBV7-3
clone_size: -

cdr3_nt: TGTGCCAGTAGACAGAGTAGCAATCAGCCCCAGCATTTT
cdr3_aa: CASRQSSNQPQHF
j_call: TRBJ1-5
d_call: -
v_call: TRBV19
clone_size: -

cdr3_nt: TGTGCCAGCAGCCCTCGGATGATGGAGAAGACCCAGTACTTC
cdr3_aa: CASSPRMMEKTQYF
j_call: TRBJ2-5
d_call: -
v_call: TRBV3-1/TRBV3-2
clone_size: -

cdr3_nt: TGCGCCAGCAGCTTGGCCAGCCTGGCGGAGGAAAAACTGTTTTTT
cdr3_aa: CASSLASLAEEKLFF
j_call: TRBJ1-4
d_call: -
v_call: TRBV5-1
clone_size: -

cdr3_nt: TGTGCCAGCAGCGTTACTAGCGGGGCCACGGGGGAGACCCAGTACTTC
cdr3_aa: CASSVTSGATGETQYF
j_call: TRBJ2-5
d_call: TRBD2
v_call: TRBV9
clone_size: -

cdr3_nt: TGCGCCAGCAGCTGGGTGGGGCTAGCGGGGAGGTCGCGCGAGCAGTACTTC
cdr3_aa: CASSWVGLAGRSREQYF
j_call: TRBJ2-7
d_call: TRBD2
v_call: TRBV5-1
clone_size: -

cdr3_nt: TGTGCCACCTGCGGGGAGGGTCCCTATGGCTACACCTTC
cdr3_aa: CATCGEGPYGYTF
j_call: TRBJ1-2
d_call: -
v_call: TRBV6-5
clone_size: -

cdr3_nt: TGTGCCATCAGTGACCGACAGGGCCCAGATACGCAGTATTTT
cdr3_aa: CAISDRQGPDTQYF
j_call: TRBJ2-3
d_call: TRBD1
v_call: TRBV10-3
clone_size: few

cdr3_nt: TGTGCCAGCAGCCCTCCGGGTGACAGGGGGCTCGGGGCCAACGTCCTGACTTTC
cdr3_aa: CASSPPGDRGLGANVLTF
j_call: TRBJ2-6
d_call: TRBD1
v_call: TRBV7-9
clone_size: -

cdr3_nt: TGTGCCAGTAGTATTGGGGGGTCGACTGGAAACACCATATATTTT
cdr3_aa: CASSIGGSTGNTIYF
j_call: TRBJ1-3
d_call: -
v_call: TRBV19
clone_size: -

cdr3_nt: TGTGCCAGCAGCGACCGATTTCTTTATAGCCAAGAGACCCAGTACTTC
cdr3_aa: CASSDRFLYSQETQYF
j_call: TRBJ2-5
d_call: -
v_call: TRBV9
clone_size: -

cdr3_nt: TGTGCCAGTAGTCTCAATTTAGGAGGGGACACTGAAGCTTTCTTT
cdr3_aa: CASSLNLGGDTEAFF
j_call: TRBJ1-1
d_call: -
v_call: TRBV19
clone_size: few

cdr3_nt: TGTGCCAGCAGCCAAGATAGGGCTAGCGCCTACGAGCAGTACTTC
cdr3_aa: CASSQDRASAYEQYF
j_call: TRBJ2-7
d_call: -
v_call: TRBV3-1/TRBV3-2
clone_size: -

cdr3_nt: TGCGCCAGCAGCCAAGATGGACTAGCGGGGGTAAGGGAGACCCAGTACTTC
cdr3_aa: CASSQDGLAGVRETQYF
j_call: TRBJ2-5
d_call: TRBD2
v_call: TRBV4-1
clone_size: -

cdr3_nt: TGTGCCAGCAGCAGCCGACAAGTCGGAAACACCATATATTTT
cdr3_aa: CASSSRQVGNTIYF
j_call: TRBJ1-3
d_call: -
v_call: TRBV5-6
clone_size: once

cdr3_nt: TGTGCCACCAGATCTACCAGGGGGGCTAATGAAAAACTGTTTTTT
cdr3_aa: CATRSTRGANEKLFF
j_call: TRBJ1-4
d_call: TRBD1
v_call: TRBV15
clone_size: -